These 24 T cell receptor beta chains originate from one sample sequenced in a study of T cell responses to AZD1222 COVID-19 vaccine. Repertoires were generated with immunoSEQ multiplex PCR, while TCRdb's copy carries only in-frame clones and drops some. Of more than 120,000 clones listed, roughly nine tenths are singletons. The sample consisted of peripheral blood, taken 28 days after the second AZD1222 dose. All receptors come from an adult who received the AZD1222 COVID-19 vaccine.

The V and J genes are TRBV2 and TRBJ1-1; no clear D gene. The CDR3 has 14 amino acids. Germline CDR1 and CDR2: SNHLY and FYNNEI. V was pared by 6 bases and J by 1 base, with 12 bases between. The DNA of the CDR3 is TGTGCCAGCAGGGCGGGAGGGCGGAACACTGAAGCTTTCTTT. This codes for CASRAGGRNTEAFF.

The V call is TRBV6-2 or TRBV6-3, the J call TRBJ2-7; 9 bases match TRBD2. The CDR3 has 14 amino acids. V lost 5 bases and J lost 9; bases outside the gene matches: 11. Germline-derived CDR1 and CDR2 are MNHEY and SVGEGT. CDR3 coding DNA: TGTGCCAGCAGTGAGGCTAGCGGGACCCTGAGGCAGTACTTC. Encoded protein: CASSEASGTLRQYF.

The V and J genes are TRBV30 and TRBJ1-2, with a possible D match to TRBD1 (5 bases). The CDR3 length is 14 residues. Germline V gives CDR1 GTSNPN, CDR2 SVGIG (reference sequence). V was pared by 1 base and J by 5 bases, with 14 bases between. The CDR3 sequence is CAWSAQGRGYGYTF. The CDR3 region has the DNA TGTGCCTGGAGTGCCCAGGGCAGAGGATATGGCTACACCTTC.

The genes are TRBV30 and TRBJ2-7, with 7 bases lining up with TRBD2. Germline lookup yields CDR1 GTSNPN and CDR2 SVGIG (reference sequence). V trimming: 3 bases; J trimming: 1 base; junction bases outside the gene matches: 3. The length of the CDR3 is 13 residues. CDR3 region: CAWRWGGSYEQYF. Here the CDR3 DNA reads TGTGCCTGGAGGTGGGGGGGGTCCTACGAGCAGTACTTC.

The rearrangement joins TRBV5-8 to TRBJ1-6; D ambiguous. The CDR3 covers 15 residues. Trimming removed 4 bases at V and 9 bases at J, with 17 bases between. In germline, CDR1 is SGHTS, CDR2 YDEGEE. The CDR3 DNA reads as TGTGCCAGCAGCCGTATTCGGAACTCTGGTTCACCCCTCCACTTT. Its protein product is CASSRIRNSGSPLHF.

The chain links TRBV4-3 to TRBJ2-1; 12 bases fit TRBD2. The germline CDR1 and CDR2 sequences are LGHNA and YSLEER. This CDR3 is built from 18 residues. Losses at the gene ends were 1 base for V and 4 bases for J; bases not matched to a gene: 8. The CDR3 is CASSQGLGTSGLYNEQFF. The CDR3 coding sequence is TGCGCCAGCAGCCAAGGCTTGGGGACTAGCGGGCTGTACAATGAGCAGTTCTTC.

The chain couples TRBV14 to TRBJ1-3; no reliable D call. Germline V gene lookup returns CDR1 SGHDN and CDR2 FVKESK. The CDR3 consists of 13 residues. With 1 base removed from V and 2 bases from J, the gap between germline ends came to 3 bases. CDR3 bases: TGTGCCAGCAGCCAAGTCCCTGGAAACACCATATATTTT. Protein sequence: CASSQVPGNTIYF.

The chain employs TRBV28 and TRBJ2-1; D may be TRBD2 (6 bases). The CDR3 runs to 15 residues. V was trimmed by 8 bases and J by 3 bases, leaving 17 bases between them. The germline gives CDR1 MDHEN, CDR2 SYDVKM. CDR3 amino acids: CASHVAGRIYNEQFF. The CDR3 DNA reads as TGTGCCAGCCATGTTGCGGGGAGAATCTACAATGAGCAGTTCTTC.

This clone has a single count. The rearrangement joins TRBV4-2 to TRBJ1-3; D is possibly TRBD1 (5 bases). Trimming left V 2 bases short and J 0 bases short, with 14 bases between. In germline, CDR1 is LGHNA, CDR2 YNFKEQ. The CDR3 totals 17 residues. Here the CDR3 reads CASSQHPSGGSGNTIYF. CDR3 bases: TGTGCCAGCAGCCAACATCCCTCGGGGGGCTCTGGAAACACCATATATTTT.

This clone was counted a single time. J is TRBJ1-2 and V is TRBV29-1, with TRBD1 matching 8 bases. In germline, CDR1 is SQVTM, CDR2 ANQGSEA. The CDR3 has 12 amino acids. With V trimmed by 8 bases and J by 7 bases, 9 bases remained unmatched. The DNA of the CDR3 is TGCAGCACAAGGTCGGACAGGGTTGGCTACACCTTC. Translated, it gives CSTRSDRVGYTF.

The chain combines TRBV3-1 (or the pseudogene TRBV3-2) with TRBJ1-1; perhaps TRBD1 as D (6 bases). Per germline, CDR1 LGHDT and CDR2 YNNKEL (reference sequence). CDR3 length equals 15 residues. Deletions cut 1 base from V and 0 bases from J, with 9 bases between. The DNA for the CDR3 is TGTGCCAGCAGCCAAGGAGGGGGGCTGAACACTGAAGCTTTCTTT. Protein sequence: CASSQGGGLNTEAFF.

This rearrangement joins TRBV28 to TRBJ1-5; 9 bases align to TRBD1. The V segment lost 6 bases and the J segment 7 bases; nucleotides outside the gene matches: 7. CDR1 is MDHEN, CDR2 SYDVKM, per germline. The CDR3 has 14 amino acids. The CDR3 reads CASRSGQGPQPQHF. CDR3 DNA: TGTGCCAGCAGATCGGGACAGGGACCCCAGCCCCAGCATTTT.

The chain carries TRBV11-3 and TRBJ1-4; D unresolved. CDR3 length: 19 amino acids. Germline V lookup: CDR1 SGHNT, CDR2 YENEEA. Deletions cut 0 bases from V and 2 bases from J, with 19 bases between. CDR3 sequence: CASSLDGEQKVKTNEKLFF. CDR3 DNA: TGTGCCAGCAGCTTAGATGGGGAACAGAAGGTGAAGACTAATGAAAAACTGTTTTTT.

V usage is TRBV2 and J usage is TRBJ2-5, with D perhaps matching TRBD2 (5 bases). V dropped 4 bases and J dropped 4 bases, with 10 bases sitting between them. This CDR3 contains 13 residues. Per germline, CDR1 SNHLY and CDR2 FYNNEI. CDR3 residues: CASSVDLLETQYF. Written as DNA, the CDR3 is TGTGCCAGCAGTGTGGACTTATTAGAGACCCAGTACTTC.

This chain uses TRBV7-2 with TRBJ2-3, with TRBD2 matching 7 bases. The V gene's germline CDR1 is SGHTA and CDR2 FQGNSA. The length of the CDR3 is 15 residues. Unmatched junction bases numbered 5, after V lost 0 bases and J lost 5 bases. CDR3 amino acids: CASSLASGIRDTQYF. In DNA, the CDR3 is TGTGCCAGCAGCTTAGCCAGCGGGATCAGAGATACGCAGTATTTT.

This clone turned up a few times. V gene TRBV10-3 combines with J gene TRBJ2-2; D not certain. CDR1 ENHRY and CDR2 SYGVKD come from the germline V gene. Trimming pared 7 bases from V and 2 bases from J, leaving 8 bases between. CDR3 length: 13 residues. The CDR3 DNA sequence: TGTGCCATCACCACAGAAAACACCGGGGAGCTGTTTTTT. Protein product: CAITTENTGELFF.

A single count supports this clone. The chain employs TRBV12-3 or TRBV12-4 and TRBJ1-1, with D unresolved. This CDR3 spans 12 amino acids. The V end was cut by 5 bases, the J end by 2 bases, with 6 bases between. CDR3 coding DNA: TGTGCCAGCAGTCGGGGTAACACTGAAGCTTTCTTT. Translation gives CASSRGNTEAFF.

V is TRBV10-3 and J is TRBJ1-2; 8 bases line up with TRBD1. Trimming cost V 6 bases and J 1 base; bases outside gene matches: 4. Germline CDR1 is ENHRY and CDR2 is SYGVKD. The CDR3 is made up of 14 amino acids. CDR3 DNA sequence: TGTGCCATCAGATCACAGGGGGGTAACTATGGCTACACCTTC. It is translated as CAIRSQGGNYGYTF.

This clone was recorded once. The rearrangement joins TRBV29-1 to TRBJ1-2, with TRBD1 identical over 11 bases. The V gene's germline CDR1 is SQVTM and CDR2 ANQGSEA. This CDR3 spans 15 amino acids. V dropped 5 bases and J dropped 0; count of bases not matched to a gene: 5. DNA of the CDR3: TGCAGCGTTCCAGGACAGGGGGCGGCTAACTATGGCTACACCTTC. It codes for CSVPGQGAANYGYTF.

The rearrangement links TRBV30 to TRBJ2-1; unclear D gene. Germline V gene lookup returns CDR1 GTSNPN and CDR2 SVGIG (reference sequence). The CDR3 consists of 11 residues. The CDR3 nucleotides are TGTGCTGGACGGGCTAACCGTGAGCAGTTCTTC. It codes for CAGRANREQFF. Full variable domain (outside the CDR3, taken from reference TRBV30 and TRBJ2-1): SQTIHQWPATLVQPVGSPLSLECTVEGTSNPNLYWYRQAAGRGLQLLFYSVGIGQISSEVPQNLSASRPQDRQFILSSKKLLLSDSGFYLCAGRANREQFFGPGTRLTVL.

The chain carries TRBV10-3 and TRBJ1-3; the D is unclear. The CDR3 covers 15 residues. Trimming left V 3 bases short and J 0 bases short, with 9 bases between. Germline lookup yields CDR1 ENHRY and CDR2 SYGVKD. The CDR3 DNA reads as TGTGCCATCAGTGAAAAGGCCCTCTCTGGAAACACCATATATTTT. Translated, it gives CAISEKALSGNTIYF.

Remarks on this clone: One end of the junction is discordant with germline, which a read error may explain. This chain links TRBV7-7 with TRBJ2-3, with D unresolved. CDR1 is SSHAT and CDR2 is FNYEAQ in the germline V gene (reference sequence). The CDR3 totals 15 residues. CDR3 region: CASSPFRSSTDTQYF. The DNA for the CDR3 is TGTGCTAGCAGCCCTTTTCGCTCAAGCACAGATACGCAGTATTTT. Full variable domain (missing parts from reference TRBV7-7 and TRBJ2-3): GAGVSQSPRYKVTKRGQDVTLRCDPISSHATLYWYQQALGQGPEFLTYFNYEAQPDKSGLPSDRFSAERPEGSISTLTIQRTEQRDSAMYRCASSPFRSSTDTQYFGPGTRLTVL.

V is TRBV10-3 and J is TRBJ1-5, with D unclear. Germline loops: CDR1 ENHRY, CDR2 SYGVKD. This CDR3 is 15 amino acids long. The germline V and J ends were trimmed by 0 bases and 3 bases, with 9 bases remaining between them. CDR3 in amino acids: CAISESGAFNQPQHF. The CDR3 DNA reads TGTGCCATCAGTGAGTCGGGAGCCTTCAATCAGCCCCAGCATTTT.

This clone was seen only once. The chain joins TRBV9 to TRBJ1-1; 11 bases map to TRBD1. The germline V gene encodes CDR1 SGDLS and CDR2 YYNGEE. Unmatched junction bases numbered 7, after V lost 3 bases and J lost 6 bases. There are 15 residues in the CDR3. CDR3 DNA sequence: TGTGCCAGCAGCGCCAGCCTGGGACAGGGGGCTGAAGCTTTCTTT. The encoded protein is CASSASLGQGAEAFF.